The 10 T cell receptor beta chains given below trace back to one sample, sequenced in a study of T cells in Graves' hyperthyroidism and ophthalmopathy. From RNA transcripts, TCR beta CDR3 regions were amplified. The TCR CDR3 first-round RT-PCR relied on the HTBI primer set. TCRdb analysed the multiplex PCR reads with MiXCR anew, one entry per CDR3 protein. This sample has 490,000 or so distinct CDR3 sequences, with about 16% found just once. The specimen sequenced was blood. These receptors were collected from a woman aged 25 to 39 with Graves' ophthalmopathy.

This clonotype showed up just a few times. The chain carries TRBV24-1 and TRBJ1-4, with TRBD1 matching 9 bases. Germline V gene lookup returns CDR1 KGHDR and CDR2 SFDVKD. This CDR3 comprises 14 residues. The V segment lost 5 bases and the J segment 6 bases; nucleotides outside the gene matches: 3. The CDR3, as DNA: TGTGCCACCAGTGGGACAGGGGTCGATGAAAAACTGTTTTTT. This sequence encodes CATSGTGVDEKLFF.

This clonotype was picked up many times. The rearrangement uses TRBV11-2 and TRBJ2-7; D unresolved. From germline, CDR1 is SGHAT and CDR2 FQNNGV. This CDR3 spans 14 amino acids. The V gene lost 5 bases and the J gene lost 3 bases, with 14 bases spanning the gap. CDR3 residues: CASSPADTLYEQYF. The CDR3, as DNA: TGTGCCAGCAGCCCCGCAGACACCCTCTACGAGCAGTACTTC.

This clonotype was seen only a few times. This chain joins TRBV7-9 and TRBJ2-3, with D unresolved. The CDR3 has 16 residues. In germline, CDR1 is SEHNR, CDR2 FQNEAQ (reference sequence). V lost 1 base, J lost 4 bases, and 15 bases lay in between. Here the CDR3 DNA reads TGTGCCAGCAGCTTAGGGCAGGTCCCGATGGCAGATACGCAGTATTTT. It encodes CASSLGQVPMADTQYF.

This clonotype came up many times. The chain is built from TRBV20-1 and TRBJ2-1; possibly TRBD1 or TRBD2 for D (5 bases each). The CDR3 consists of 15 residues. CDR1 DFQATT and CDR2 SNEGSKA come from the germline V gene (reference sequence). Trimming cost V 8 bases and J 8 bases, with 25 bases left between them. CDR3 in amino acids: CSLNTQTGGVDEQFF. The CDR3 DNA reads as TGCAGTCTTAATACCCAGACTGGGGGAGTGGATGAGCAGTTCTTC.

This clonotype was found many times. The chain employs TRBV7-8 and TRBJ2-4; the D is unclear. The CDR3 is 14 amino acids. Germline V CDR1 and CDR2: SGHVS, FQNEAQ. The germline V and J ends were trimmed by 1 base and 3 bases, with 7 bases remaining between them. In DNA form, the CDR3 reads TGTGCCAGCAGCTTAGGAGTTGTCAAAAACATTCAGTACTTC. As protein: CASSLGVVKNIQYF.

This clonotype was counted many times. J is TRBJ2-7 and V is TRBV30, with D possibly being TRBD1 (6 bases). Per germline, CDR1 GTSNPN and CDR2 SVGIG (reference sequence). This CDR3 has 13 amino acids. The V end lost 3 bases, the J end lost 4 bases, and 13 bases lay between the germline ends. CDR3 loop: CAWREGQPYEQYF. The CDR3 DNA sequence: TGTGCCTGGAGAGAAGGACAGCCTTACGAGCAGTACTTC. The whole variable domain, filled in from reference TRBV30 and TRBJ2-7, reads SQTIHQWPATLVQPVGSPLSLECTVEGTSNPNLYWYRQAAGRGLQLLFYSVGIGQISSEVPQNLSASRPQDRQFILSSKKLLLSDSGFYLCAWREGQPYEQYFGPGTRLTVT.

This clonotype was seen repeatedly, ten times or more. CDR3 coding DNA: TGTGCCAGCAGCTTTTTGGCTACTGAAGCTTTCTTT. It yields the protein CASSFLATEAFF. V usage is TRBV7-2 and J usage is TRBJ1-1; D not resolved. The CDR3 has 12 amino acids. CDR1 is SGHTA, CDR2 FQGNSA, per germline. Trimming shortened V by 3 bases and J by 5 bases, and 7 bases separated the two germline ends.

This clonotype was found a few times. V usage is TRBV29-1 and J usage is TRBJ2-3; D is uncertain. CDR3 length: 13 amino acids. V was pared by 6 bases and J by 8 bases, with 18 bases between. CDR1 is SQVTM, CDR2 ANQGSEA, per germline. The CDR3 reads CSVLGNTKSTQYF. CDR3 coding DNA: TGCAGCGTCTTGGGTAATACGAAGAGTACGCAGTATTTT.

CDR3 protein: CASSRPPSGGYTF. The CDR3 DNA reads TGTGCCAGCAGCCGGCCGCCATCGGGTGGCTACACCTTC. V gene TRBV4-2 combines with J gene TRBJ1-2, with D hard to call. V dropped 4 bases and J dropped 7 bases, with 13 bases sitting between them. This CDR3 region has 13 residues. CDR1 is LGHNA and CDR2 is YNFKEQ in the germline V gene.

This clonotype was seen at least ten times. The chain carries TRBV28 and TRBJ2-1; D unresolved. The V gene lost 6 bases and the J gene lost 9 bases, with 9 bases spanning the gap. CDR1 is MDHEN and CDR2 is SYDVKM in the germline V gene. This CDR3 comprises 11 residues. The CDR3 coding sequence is TGTGCCAGCAGAACACTGAGTGAGCAGTTCTTC. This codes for CASRTLSEQFF.